This T cell receptor (beta chain) was captured by sequencing in a study of T cells in Graves' hyperthyroidism and ophthalmopathy. Background on the study: Prior to any treatment, at the point of initial diagnosis, peripheral blood was collected.

Amplification of TCR beta CDR3 regions used RNA as the template. The HTBI primer set drove a first-round RT-PCR of the TCR CDR3. TCRdb redid the calling of the multiplex PCR reads with MiXCR, one entry per CDR3 protein. The data show roughly 110,000 distinct CDR3 sequences, 16% seen once. Trimming took off 0 bases at V and 0 bases at J, with 14 bases between the two ends. This CDR3 region has 17 residues. From germline, CDR1 is SGDLS and CDR2 YYNGEE. Study-wide findings and caveats: The model anticipated ophthalmopathy a median approximately six months pre-onset.

This clonotype was counted at least ten times. Its target is unknown. The origin of this receptor is a woman in her forties or fifties with Graves' hyperthyroidism. The source material was blood. The chain couples TRBV9 to TRBJ2-3, with D possibly matching TRBD2 (5 bases). In nucleotides, the CDR3 is TGTGCCAGCAGCGTAGCTTTATCGGGGAGAAGCACAGATACGCAGTATTTT. Protein sequence: CASSVALSGRSTDTQYF.